The next 16 T cell receptor delta chains were all read from a single sample in a study of γδ T cells in repeated Plasmodium falciparum infection. Flow sorting of PBMC yielded separate Vgamma9/Vdelta2+ and Vdelta2-negative gammadelta T cell populations for bulk repertoire analysis. TCRdb fed the multiplex PCR reads into CATT to redo clone calling. This table holds about 48,000 delta-chain clones, 1.5% to 2% found once. Sequencing input: gamma-delta T cells from blood. The receptor set was obtained from a pool of human donors (malaria-infected and uninfected, not separated).

This clone was recorded many times. A read error may account for a junction end that differs from germline. This sequence joins TRDV1 and TRDJ1; D tentatively fits TRDD2 or TRDD3 (5 bases each). Assignment of the J gene here rests on matching the DNA to germline, because TCRdb gives none. The germline gives CDR1 TSWWSYY, CDR2 QGS. The CDR3 has 21 amino acids. In DNA form, the CDR3 reads TGTGCTCTTGTGGAACTAGAGGAAGTGCCCATGCCCTACTGGTACACCGATAAACTCATCTTT. Its protein is CALVELEEVPMPYWYTDKLIF.

Concerning this clone: A read error likely explains why the TCRdb protein, taken from a much larger clone, differs from this DNA's translation at residue 3; the protein shown is translated from the DNA. This chain uses TRDV1 with TRDJ1; TRDD3 agrees at 11 bases. Assignment of the J gene here rests on matching the DNA to germline, because TCRdb gives none. The CDR3 contains 22 residues. Germline-derived CDR1 and CDR2 are TSWWSYY and QGS. The CDR3 sequence: CAFGVPLVIGGYGTSYTDKLIF. CDR3 nucleotide sequence: TGTGCTTTTGGGGTGCCGTTGGTAATTGGGGGATACGGGACCTCATACACCGATAAACTCATCTTT.

This clone showed up just a few times. The protein given by TCRdb reflects a much larger clone and differs at residue 16 from this DNA's translation, likely from a read error; the protein shown is the DNA's translation. This sequence joins TRAV38-2/DV8 and TRDJ1; TRDD3 aligns across 12 bases. Assignment of the J gene here rests on matching the DNA to germline, because TCRdb gives none. CDR1 and CDR2 (germline): TSESDYY, QEAYKQQN. V shed 0 bases, J shed 4 bases, and the junction held 19 bases outside the gene matches. The CDR3 is 21 residues long. The CDR3 spells CAYRSASILRWAGGYGDKLIF. CDR3 DNA sequence: TGTGCTTATAGGAGCGCGTCAATCCTCAGATGGGCTGGGGGATACGGCGATAAACTCATCTTT.

Concerning this clone: Given a far larger clone just one base away, this is likely a sequencing read error. This sample includes further DNA sequences coding for the same CDR3. The V gene is listed as TRDV1; no J gene was called; TRDD3 is taken as the D call from the table, unchecked against the DNA. This CDR3 is built from 22 residues. Per the germline V gene, CDR1 is TSWWSYY and CDR2 is QGS. For the CDR3, the DNA is TGTGCTCTTGGGGATTCTTCCTTCCTCGGAAGAGTGTGGGGGATACGCACCGATAAACTCATCTTC. Translating it yields CALGDSSFLGRVWGIRTDKLIF.

Worth noting for this clone: A read error may explain this, as a much larger clone is one base away. No call exists for the J gene, whereas the V gene is TRDV1; TRDD3, the table's D call, was not compared with the DNA. CDR3 length equals 19 residues. Germline V lookup: CDR1 TSWWSYY, CDR2 QGS. CDR3 region: CALGEQGHWGIHWTDKLIF. Written as DNA, the CDR3 is TGTGCTCTTGGGGAACAAGGCCACTGGGGGATACATTGGACCGATAAACTCATCTTC.

This clone appeared many times. The same CDR3 arises from other DNA sequences in this sample as well. The gene calls are TRDV1 and TRDJ1; 8 nucleotides agree with TRDD3. V lost 3 bases, J lost 2 bases, and 20 bases stayed unmatched. The CDR3 extends over 20 amino acids. CDR1 TSWWSYY and CDR2 QGS come from the germline V gene. Here the CDR3 reads CALGDWKYWGERKNTDKLIF. CDR3 in DNA: TGTGCTCTTGGGGATTGGAAATACTGGGGGGAAAGGAAGAATACCGATAAACTCATCTTT.

This clone was picked up many times. The protein recorded in TCRdb matches a much larger clone and deviates from this DNA's translation at residue 16, suggesting a read error; the protein here is obtained by translating the DNA. The chain links TRDV2 to TRDJ3; a possible D gene is TRDD3 (5 bases). No J segment appears in TCRdb, so it was assigned here by matching the sequence to germline. Per the germline V gene, CDR1 is GEAIGNYY and CDR2 is EKD. The CDR3 runs 19 residues. The CDR3 DNA is TGTGCCTGTGACGCCGTGCGGACTTTAAGCTCCTGGGACACCCGACGGATGTTTTTC. The encoded protein is CACDAVRTLSSWDTRRMFF.

This clone was counted ten times or more. This chain links TRDV2 with TRDJ1; 9 bases map to TRDD3. Assignment of the J gene here rests on matching the DNA to germline, because TCRdb gives none. The germline gives CDR1 GEAIGNYY, CDR2 EKD. V was clipped by 6 bases and J by 0 bases; unmatched bases: 7. The CDR3 spans 15 residues. The CDR3 loop reads CACYPGGWNTDKLIF. The CDR3 DNA is TGTGCCTGTTATCCTGGGGGATGGAACACCGATAAACTCATCTTT.

This clone was observed a handful of times. The translation of this DNA and the TCRdb protein of a much larger clone differ at residue 19, probably owing to a read error; the protein shown here is translated from the DNA. The V gene is TRDV1, but the J gene lacks a call; the table's D call, TRDD3, was not checked against the DNA. This CDR3 comprises 21 residues. CDR1 is TSWWSYY and CDR2 is QGS in the germline V gene. The CDR3 DNA follows: TGTGCTCTTGGGGAACCGGAACCCCGCGTACTGGGGGAATTTTACACCGATAAACCCATCTTT. It codes for CALGEPEPRVLGEFYTDKPIF.

Ten or more counts support this clone. Only one base separates this from a far larger clonotype, so it likely reflects a read error. Different DNA sequences within this sample yield the same CDR3. V gene TRDV2 combines with J gene TRDJ1, with 8 bases that match TRDD3. CDR1 GEAIGNYY and CDR2 EKD come from the germline V gene. After removal of 7 bases from V and 0 bases from J, the junction contained 9 bases not matched to a gene. The CDR3 covers 15 residues. CDR3 residues: CACDVLGVYTDKLIF. CDR3 coding DNA: TGTGCCTGCGACGTACTGGGGGTTTACACCGATAAACTCATCTTT.

In its sample, this clone was seen a few times. CDR3 nucleotide sequence: TGTGCCTTTAGTAGCGCTATTCCCGTCACCCTGGGGGGGTACACCGATAAACTCATCTTT. Protein product: CAFSSAIPVTLGGYTDKLIF. The J gene is TRDJ1, the V gene TRDV3; 7 bases line up with TRDD3. The J gene, missing from TCRdb, was assigned here through DNA to germline matching. Germline values: CDR1 TVYSNPD, CDR2 GDNSRS (reference sequence). The CDR3 runs 20 residues. V trimming: 0 bases; J trimming: 0 bases; junction bases outside the gene matches: 22.

About this clone: TCRdb pairs this DNA with a much larger clone's protein that differs at residue 15, likely a read error; the protein shown was translated from the DNA. CDR3 DNA sequence: TGTGCCTGTGACACCCTTCAGGGGGGCGGTCGCTCCTGGGACGCCCGACAGATGTTTTTC. Its protein is CACDTLQGGGRSWDARQMFF. The chain employs TRDV2 and TRDJ3; D is perhaps TRDD3 (5 bases). TCRdb offers no J gene call, so here the DNA was matched to germline to obtain one. The CDR3 spans 20 residues. Germline CDR1 is GEAIGNYY and CDR2 is EKD.

A remark on this clone: The protein TCRdb lists belongs to a much larger clone and differs from this DNA's translation at residue 11, which points to a read error; the protein shown is made from the DNA. The J gene is TRDJ1, the V gene TRDV1; 11 nucleotides agree with TRDD3. CDR1 is TSWWSYY, CDR2 QGS, per germline. CDR3 length: 16 amino acids. Trimming removed 4 bases from V and 8 bases from J; junction bases left unmatched: 12. The DNA for the CDR3 is TGTGCTCTTGGGGCCGGCCTGGGGGATACATCCAACAAACTCATCTTT. Amino acid sequence: CALGAGLGDTSNKLIF.

This clone was picked up many times. For this DNA, TCRdb reports the protein of a much larger clone, which diverges at residue 7, most likely from a read error; the protein presented here is translated directly from the DNA. This sequence joins TRDV1 and TRDJ1, with 11 bases lining up with TRDD3. J lost 0 bases, V lost 2 bases, and 14 bases had no gene match. Germline V CDR1 and CDR2: TSWWSYY, QGS. The CDR3 spans 20 residues. The CDR3 coding sequence is TGTGCTCTTGGGGAATTGCTCTGGGGGATACTCCTCCCTAACACCGATAAACTCATCTTT. Protein product: CALGELLWGILLPNTDKLIF.

This clone was counted a few times. This likely came from a read error, as a far larger clone is one base away. The same CDR3 is also encoded by other DNA sequences in this sample. The chain links TRDV2 to TRDJ1; D is perhaps TRDD3 (6 bases). The CDR3 is made up of 15 amino acids. V gave up 0 bases and J gave up 2 bases, with 12 bases separating them. CDR1 and CDR2 from the germline V gene are GEAIGNYY and EKD. The CDR3 DNA reads as TGTGCCTGTGACACCCTGGGGTTAAAAACCGATAAACTCATCTTT. Translated: CACDTLGLKTDKLIF.

This clone was detected ten times or more. This DNA's translation and the protein TCRdb lists, from a much larger clone, do not match at residue 22, likely due to a read error; the protein shown is translated from the DNA. V usage is TRDV1 and J usage is TRDJ1, with D perhaps TRDD2 or TRDD3 (9 bases each). From germline, CDR1 is TSWWSYY and CDR2 QGS. The CDR3 is 24 amino acids. The CDR3 DNA follows: TGTGCTCTTGGGGATGCGCTTCCTTCCTACCAGGTACTGGGGGACTTCGGGTACACCGATAAACCCATCTTT. Translating it yields CALGDALPSYQVLGDFGYTDKPIF.